The 5 T cell receptor beta chains listed next were all sequenced from one sample in a study of CD8 T cells in ankylosing spondylitis. TCRdb re-called the 5' RACE reads through MiXCR, storing one row per CDR3 protein. This table has some 250,000 distinct CDR3 sequences, roughly 8.6% appearing once. Sequenced material: blood, either unsorted or a sorted T cell fraction (not recorded which). These receptor sequences come from a male donor with ankylosing spondylitis or in good health (not recorded which).

In this sample, this clonotype turned up once. A much larger clone sits a single nucleotide away, making a read error possible. This chain links TRBV7-2 with TRBJ2-3; possible D gene TRBD1, 5 bases. Germline V lookup: CDR1 SGHTA, CDR2 FQGNSA. V lost 8 bases and J lost 5, with 20 bases in between. This CDR3 has 15 residues. The CDR3 nucleotides read TGTGCCAGCCACACACAGGCCCTCGGCGAAGATACGCAGTATTTT. Residues: CASHTQALGEDTQYF.

This clonotype was recorded many times. V is TRBV21-1 and J is TRBJ2-5; TRBD1 is the table's D call and was not checked against the DNA. TRBV21-1 is a pseudogene segment. The CDR3 runs 16 residues. The CDR3 DNA is TGTGCCAGCAGCAAAGGGACAGAAACTTTTCAAGAGACCCAGTACTTC. Translating gives CASSKGTETFQETQYF.

This clonotype turned up a few times. The genes are TRBV18 and TRBJ1-3; TRBD1 is a possible D gene (5 bases). The V and J ends lost 5 bases and 1 base respectively, with 12 bases between them. There are 15 residues in the CDR3. The V gene's germline CDR1 is KGHSH and CDR2 LQKENI. CDR3 sequence (DNA): TGTGCCAGCTCATCGACAGCAGGTTCTGGAAACACCATATATTTT. This sequence encodes CASSSTAGSGNTIYF.

This clonotype was seen ten or more times. The rearrangement links TRBV9 to TRBJ1-2; 7 bases fit TRBD1. Germline CDR1 is SGDLS and CDR2 is YYNGEE. The V gene end was trimmed by 4 bases and the J gene end by 6 bases; junction bases not matched to a gene: 9. The CDR3 sequence is 14 residues long. DNA for the CDR3: TGTGCCAGCAGCACCATCGGACAGGAAGATGGCTACACCTTC. Translating gives CASSTIGQEDGYTF.

This clonotype was seen at least ten times. The rearrangement joins TRBV5-1 to TRBJ2-7; no reliable D call. Trimming took 4 bases from V and 4 from J, leaving 12 bases between them. The CDR3 spans 13 residues. Germline V gives CDR1 SGHRS, CDR2 YFSETQ. The CDR3 here is CASSPRGEYEQYF. CDR3 DNA sequence: TGCGCCAGCAGCCCGAGAGGCGAATACGAGCAGTACTTC. The entire variable domain, with the rest obtained from reference TRBV5-1 and TRBJ2-7, is as follows: KAGVTQTPRYLIKTRGQQVTLSCSPISGHRSVSWYQQTPGQGLQFLFEYFSETQRNKGNFPGRFSGRQFSNSRSEMNVSTLELGDSALYLCASSPRGEYEQYFGPGTRLTVT.